These 29 T cell receptor beta chains were sequenced from one sample in a study of T cells in women clearing cervical HPV infection. TCRdb's copy holds only in-frame clones and misses some; the assay was immunoSEQ multiplex PCR. Found here are 20,000 to 30,000 clones; the top ten clones hold about 5.5%. Sequences were obtained from blood buffy coat. These receptors originate from a woman between 18 and 69 years old with a cervical HPV16 infection that either progressed to CIN3+ or cleared (not recorded which).

As regards this clone: The CDR3 extends 3 residues past the end of the read, so its final part is completed from the germline J gene. The chain carries TRBV20-1 and TRBJ2-5, with TRBD2 matching over 8 bases. From germline, CDR1 is DFQATT and CDR2 SNEGSKA (reference sequence). The CDR3 is 14 residues long. V was clipped by 5 bases and J by 4 bases; unmatched bases: 9. The part of the CDR3 DNA that was read is TGCAGTGCTCCACCGGGGGGGCCCTCAGAGACC. It translates to CSAPPGGPSET. The CDR3 in its entirety is CSAPPGGPSETQYF.

Concerning this clone itself: The sequence runs out 3 residues before the end of the CDR3; the remainder is reconstructed from the germline J gene. The V gene is TRBV20-1, the J gene TRBJ2-7, with 7 bases aligning to TRBD2. The CDR3 extends over 14 amino acids. Trimming at V came to 2 bases and at J to 6 bases, leaving 10 bases not matched to a gene. Germline CDR1 and CDR2: DFQATT and SNEGSKA (reference sequence). CDR3 protein: CSARRVAGVGEQYF. CDR3 DNA, as far as it was read: TGCAGTGCTAGACGGGTGGCGGGAGTAGGCGAG.

Worth noting for this clone: The missing CDR3 end, 3 residues past where the read stops, is filled in from the germline J gene. The chain is built from TRBV7-9 and TRBJ1-5; D gene ambiguous. Germline V lookup: CDR1 SEHNR, CDR2 FQNEAQ (reference sequence). V dropped 5 bases and J dropped 3 bases, with 14 bases sitting between them. The CDR3 loop spans 15 amino acids. The covered CDR3 bases are TGTGCCAGCAGCGCTGGACTCGCCGACAATCAGCCC. Translation: CASSAGLADNQP. The complete CDR3 sequence is CASSAGLADNQPQHF.

As concerns this clone: Coverage ceases 3 residues before the CDR3 finishes, and the germline J gene fills in the end. The genes are TRBV19 and TRBJ2-5, with D possibly TRBD2 on 5 matching bases. V was cut by 5 bases and J by 4 bases, with 17 bases left in between. Germline CDR1 reads LNHDA; CDR2 reads SQIVND (reference sequence). The CDR3 spans 15 residues. CDR3 protein: CASSVSGGLGETQYF. CDR3 DNA (partial): TGTGCCAGTAGTGTGTCAGGTGGACTTGGAGAGACC. The full variable domain, completed using reference TRBV19 and TRBJ2-5, is DGGITQSPKYLFRKEGQNVTLSCEQNLNHDAMYWYRQDPGQGLRLIYYSQIVNDFQKGDIAEGYSVSREKKESFPLTVTSAQKNPTAFYLCASSVSGGLGETQYFGPGTRLLVL.

CDR3 sequence reads: CASSPRSGLAGELFF. CDR3 DNA, as far as it was read: TGTGCCAGCAGCCCGCGGTCGGGGTTGGCCGGGGAG. The chain combines TRBV11-3 with TRBJ2-2; D might be TRBD2 (5 bases). The missing CDR3 end, 3 residues past where the read stops, is filled in from the germline J gene. The V end lost 5 bases, the J end lost 6 bases, and 16 bases lay between the germline ends. Germline CDR1 is SGHNT and CDR2 is YENEEA. The CDR3 sequence is 15 residues long.

Note on this clone: The CDR3 extends 3 residues past the end of the read, so its final part is completed from the germline J gene. The chain recombines TRBV5-1 with TRBJ2-4, with 9 bases that match TRBD2. Germline lookup yields CDR1 SGHRS and CDR2 YFSETQ. The CDR3 spans 17 residues. The CDR3 loop is CASSLAPKAGGQETQYF. CDR3 DNA, as far as it was read: TGCGCCAGCAGCTTGGCACCCAAAGCGGGGGGACAAGAGACT.

To note about this clone: The CDR3 extends 3 residues past the end of the read, so its final part is completed from the germline J gene. The rearrangement links TRBV7-3 to TRBJ1-2, with D possibly TRBD1 on 5 matching bases. Germline loops: CDR1 SGHTA, CDR2 FQGTGA. V lost 5 bases to trimming and J lost 3 bases, with 13 bases between them. This CDR3 contains 14 residues. CDR3: CASSPLGGDYGYTF. The covered CDR3 bases are TGTGCCAGCAGCCCGTTGGGGGGGGACTATGGC.

A word on this clone: The missing CDR3 end, 3 residues past where the read stops, is filled in from the germline J gene. This sequence joins TRBV4-1 and TRBJ1-4, with D tentatively TRBD1 (6 bases). This CDR3 spans 18 amino acids. The germline V gene has CDR1 MGHRA and CDR2 YSYEKL. The V end lost 1 base, the J end lost 6 bases, and 21 bases lay between the germline ends. The part of the CDR3 DNA that was read is TGCGCCAGCAGCCAAGGGGGACAATCCCCGGCACCCTATGAAAAA. Amino acids: CASSQGGQSPAPYEK. The CDR3, in full, reads CASSQGGQSPAPYEKLFF.

To note about this clone: The read halts 3 residues ahead of the CDR3 end, with the missing end drawn from the germline J gene. The gene calls are TRBV7-3 and TRBJ1-2; possibly TRBD1 for D (5 bases). CDR3 length: 15 amino acids. Germline loops: CDR1 SGHTA, CDR2 FQGTGA. The DNA read from the CDR3 is TGTGCCAGCAGCTTAGAACCGGGACTATCCTACGAC. This encodes CASSLEPGLSYD. The complete CDR3 reads CASSLEPGLSYDYTF.

As for this clone: Read coverage stops 3 residues before the CDR3 terminus; the germline J gene supplies the remainder. The rearrangement uses TRBV30 and TRBJ1-2, with D possibly matching TRBD1 (6 bases). Germline V gene lookup returns CDR1 GTSNPN and CDR2 SVGIG (reference sequence). The CDR3 sequence is 15 residues long. V was shortened by 4 bases and J by 6 bases, with 21 bases between the two germline ends. Incomplete CDR3 DNA: TGTGCCTGGAATGGCCAGATGACAGGAATTAATGGC. It translates to CAWNGQMTGING. The full-length CDR3 reads as CAWNGQMTGINGYTF.

Concerning this clone itself: The observed sequence ends 3 residues before the CDR3 terminus, with the missing tail filled in from the germline J gene. The chain combines TRBV10-3 with TRBJ2-7; 8 bases align to TRBD2. The V gene's germline CDR1 is ENHRY and CDR2 SYGVKD. This CDR3 has 15 residues. The ends lost 3 bases at V and 2 bases at J; junction bases unmatched: 6. The CDR3 here is CAISENERGTYEQYF. The sequenced CDR3 bases are TGTGCCATCAGTGAAAATGAGCGGGGGACCTACGAG.

As to this clone: Sequencing ends 3 residues short of the CDR3 end; the germline J gene provides the rest. The J gene is TRBJ1-2, the V gene TRBV5-6; D is unresolved. The CDR3 has 12 amino acids. Germline-derived CDR1 and CDR2 are SGHDT and YYEEEE. The ends were cut back, 8 bases at V and 0 bases at J, with 8 bases in the middle. The CDR3 bases that were read are TGTGCCAGTTACAGTACTAACTATGGC. Its protein product is CASYSTNYG. The entire CDR3 is CASYSTNYGYTF.

With regard to this clone: The CDR3 extends 3 residues past the end of the read, so its final part is completed from the germline J gene. The genes are TRBV4-1 and TRBJ2-7; D not resolved. CDR3 length: 17 amino acids. V lost 4 bases, J lost 0 bases, and 19 bases lay in between. Germline V gives CDR1 MGHRA, CDR2 YSYEKL. CDR3 DNA (partial): TGCGCCAGCAGCCGGGCCAGTCTAACCCTAAGCTCCTACGAG. As protein: CASSRASLTLSSYE. Given in full, the CDR3 is CASSRASLTLSSYEQYF.

Worth noting for this clone: The CDR3 goes on 3 residues after the read ends, and that part is filled in from the germline J gene. The J gene is TRBJ1-1, the V gene TRBV7-9; the D gene is possibly TRBD1 (6 bases). The CDR3 length is 13 residues. Per the germline V gene, CDR1 is SEHNR and CDR2 is FQNEAQ (reference sequence). CDR3 DNA, as far as it was read: TGTGCCACCCTGTTTGGGGGCGGGACAGAA. This sequence encodes CATLFGGGTE. The full-length CDR3 reads as CATLFGGGTEAFF. Full variable domain (rest looked up from reference TRBV7-9 and TRBJ1-1): DTGVSQNPRHKITKRGQNVTFRCDPISEHNRLYWYRQTLGQGPEFLTYFQNEAQLEKSRLLSDRFSAERPKGSFSTLEIQRTEQGDSAMYLCATLFGGGTEAFFGQGTRLTVV.

Comments on this clone: With the read ending 3 residues before the CDR3 end, the germline J gene is used to fill in that end. The rearrangement joins TRBV11-3 to TRBJ2-2; D remains unclear. The CDR3 totals 13 residues. V lost 5 bases, J lost 6 bases, and 10 bases lay in between. CDR1 is SGHNT and CDR2 is YENEEA in the germline V gene. CDR3 sequence reads: CASSPAAAGELFF. CDR3 bases read: TGTGCCAGCAGCCCCGCGGCGGCCGGGGAG.

As for this clone: The CDR3 end falls 3 residues outside the read, so it is completed with the germline J gene. The genes are TRBV19 and TRBJ1-1; D perhaps matches TRBD1 (5 bases). Germline CDR1 reads LNHDA; CDR2 reads SQIVND (reference sequence). V gave up 3 bases and J gave up 3 bases, with 14 bases separating them. The CDR3 covers 15 residues. The covered CDR3 bases are TGTGCCAGTAGTATTATGGGGGGGTCGGACACTGAA. Amino acids: CASSIMGGSDTE. The full CDR3 protein is CASSIMGGSDTEAFF.

As for this clone: The DNA ends 3 residues before the CDR3 does, and the rest of the CDR3 is filled in from the germline J gene. The V gene is TRBV6-1, the J gene TRBJ1-3, with D tentatively TRBD1 (6 bases). The ends were cut back, 0 bases at V and 3 bases at J, with 9 bases in the middle. This CDR3 has 15 residues. Germline V gives CDR1 MNHNS, CDR2 SASEGT. The CDR3 sequence is CASSEARTVGNTIYF. CDR3 DNA, as far as it was read: TGTGCCAGCAGTGAAGCCCGGACAGTTGGAAACACC.

A note on this clone: The read ends 3 residues shy of where the CDR3 ends; the end is completed using the germline J gene. The genes are TRBV10-3 and TRBJ1-1; D unresolved. This CDR3 has 13 residues. The V gene lost 4 bases and the J gene lost 2 bases, with 8 bases spanning the gap. Germline lookup yields CDR1 ENHRY and CDR2 SYGVKD. The part of the CDR3 DNA that was read is TGTGCCATCAGTGGCCGGGTTAACACTGAA. It yields the protein CAISGRVNTE. The entire CDR3 reads CAISGRVNTEAFF.

For this clone: The observed sequence ends 3 residues before the CDR3 terminus, with the missing tail filled in from the germline J gene. The gene calls are TRBV6-2 or TRBV6-3 and TRBJ2-7; D is possibly TRBD2 (5 bases). The CDR3 is made up of 14 amino acids. V shed 2 bases and J shed 3 bases, with 11 bases lying between them. Per the germline V gene, CDR1 is MNHEY and CDR2 is SVGEGT. CDR3 region: CASSYPSFLYEQYF. CDR3 DNA, as far as it was read: TGTGCCAGCAGTTACCCTAGCTTCCTCTACGAG.

Comments on this clone: The read halts 3 residues ahead of the CDR3 end, with the missing end drawn from the germline J gene. The genes are TRBV19 and TRBJ1-2; 7 positions match TRBD1. CDR1 LNHDA and CDR2 SQIVND come from the germline V gene (reference sequence). The CDR3 loop spans 13 amino acids. CDR3 DNA, as far as it was read: TGTGCCAGTAGTATGGCGACAGGGACGGGC. Its translation: CASSMATGTG. The full CDR3 is CASSMATGTGYTF.

With regard to this clone: The sequence runs out 3 residues before the end of the CDR3; the remainder is reconstructed from the germline J gene. The chain carries TRBV4-1 and TRBJ2-7; no reliable D call. The CDR3 is made up of 12 amino acids. CDR1 is MGHRA, CDR2 YSYEKL, per germline. Trimming removed 0 bases from V and 2 bases from J, with 2 bases in between. Partial CDR3 DNA: TGCGCCAGCAGCCAAGACACCTACGAG. The encoded protein is CASSQDTYE. The full CDR3 is CASSQDTYEQYF.

A note on this clone: The read ends 3 residues early relative to the CDR3; the germline J gene fills the gap. The rearrangement links TRBV18 to TRBJ2-3; perhaps TRBD1 as D (7 bases). Per the germline V gene, CDR1 is KGHSH and CDR2 is LQKENI. V lost 1 base to trimming and J lost 6 bases, with 20 bases between them. The CDR3 has 17 residues. The covered CDR3 bases are TGTGCCAGCTCACCACGGGTCGACAGGGAGGACCGGGATACG. Translating gives CASSPRVDREDRDT. The whole CDR3 is CASSPRVDREDRDTQYF.

As to this clone: The read finishes 3 residues shy of the CDR3 end, and the germline J gene is used to complete it. The chain carries TRBV19 and TRBJ1-2; weak D call: TRBD1 (5 bases). CDR1 is LNHDA and CDR2 is SQIVND in the germline V gene (reference sequence). This CDR3 comprises 15 residues. CDR3 sequence reads: CASSTRLAGGDDYTF. The sequenced part of the CDR3 DNA is TGTGCCAGTAGTACTCGACTAGCGGGAGGGGACGAC.

Remarks on this clone: The read halts 3 residues ahead of the CDR3 end, with the missing end drawn from the germline J gene. The rearrangement uses TRBV10-3 and TRBJ1-1, with D possibly TRBD1 on 5 matching bases. Between the trimmed V and J ends, which lost 3 bases and 3 bases, there was a span of 8 bases. Germline V gene sequence: CDR1 ENHRY, CDR2 SYGVKD. This CDR3 is 13 amino acids long. CDR3 DNA (partial): TGTGCCATCAGTGACAGGGTGGACACTGAA. It yields the protein CAISDRVDTE. The entire CDR3 protein reads CAISDRVDTEAFF.

To note about this clone: The read stops 3 residues short of the end of the CDR3; the missing end is completed from the germline J gene. The rearrangement joins TRBV2 to TRBJ2-7, with 7 positions matching TRBD1. The CDR3 is made up of 13 amino acids. V was pared by 6 bases and J by 3 bases, with 5 bases of the junction left unmatched. Germline V gene sequence: CDR1 SNHLY, CDR2 FYNNEI. The part of the CDR3 DNA that was read is TGTGCCAGCAGAGTAGGGGGCCGCTACGAG. The encoded protein is CASRVGGRYE. The whole CDR3 reads CASRVGGRYEQYF.

As concerns this clone: The sequenced fragment ends 3 residues before the CDR3 boundary, so the rest is inferred from the germline J gene. V usage is TRBV19 and J usage is TRBJ1-5, with 7 bases identical to TRBD1. This CDR3 is built from 15 residues. In germline, CDR1 is LNHDA, CDR2 SQIVND (reference sequence). V was pared by 5 bases and J by 0 bases, with 4 bases of the junction left unmatched. CDR3 DNA, as far as it was read: TGTGCCAGTAGTTCGCAGGGGGTTAGCAATCAGCCC. It codes for CASSSQGVSNQP. The complete CDR3 reads CASSSQGVSNQPQHF.

As regards this clone: The read terminates 3 residues ahead of where the CDR3 ends, so the germline J gene completes it. The V gene is TRBV18, the J gene TRBJ2-7; no reliable D call. The CDR3 sequence is 13 residues long. V lost 1 base, J lost 3 bases, and 7 bases lay in between. Germline V gene lookup returns CDR1 KGHSH and CDR2 LQKENI. CDR3 DNA (partial): TGTGCCAGCTCACCACACACAGACTACGAG. The encoded protein is CASSPHTDYE. The whole CDR3 reads CASSPHTDYEQYF. Variable domain in full (rest from reference TRBV18 and TRBJ2-7): NAGVMQNPRHLVRRRGQEARLRCSPMKGHSHVYWYRQLPEEGLKFMVYLQKENIIDESGMPKERFSAEFPKEGPSILRIQQVVRGDSAAYFCASSPHTDYEQYFGPGTRLTVT.

As regards this clone: The read is 3 residues too short to cover the CDR3 end, so that end is filled in from the germline J gene. J is TRBJ2-7 and V is TRBV11-2; perhaps TRBD2 as D (6 bases). CDR3 length: 14 amino acids. In germline, CDR1 is SGHAT, CDR2 FQNNGV. V was trimmed by 4 bases and J by 1 base, leaving 11 bases between them. The sequenced part of the CDR3 DNA is TGTGCCAGCAGCTCACGGGACTTTTCCTACGAG. It is translated as CASSSRDFSYE. The complete CDR3 protein is CASSSRDFSYEQYF.

As to this clone: The read gets to within 3 residues of the CDR3 end, and the germline J gene fills in the rest. This chain uses TRBV5-1 with TRBJ2-1, with D possibly TRBD2 on 5 matching bases. The CDR3 extends over 15 amino acids. V shed 0 bases and J shed 1 base, with 8 bases lying between them. Per the germline V gene, CDR1 is SGHRS and CDR2 is YFSETQ. The CDR3 bases that were read are TGCGCCAGCAGCTTGGATAGCGCTTCCTACAATGAG. Translation gives CASSLDSASYNE. The whole CDR3 protein reads CASSLDSASYNEQFF.